Listed here are 8 T cell receptor beta chains from one sample, sequenced in a study of blood T cell repertoires in COVID-19. This table comes from immunoSEQ multiplex PCR, and its TCRdb copy is limited to in-frame clones, with some not included. The sample lists around 69,000 clones; 89% were seen once. The sequencing input was peripheral blood. The receptors shown here come from a woman aged 50 to 60 with active COVID-19.

The chain couples TRBV10-1 to TRBJ2-2; possibly TRBD1 for D (5 bases). Trimming left V 4 bases short and J 5 bases short, with 17 bases between. CDR3 size: 16 residues. Germline-derived CDR1 and CDR2 are WNHNN and SYGVQD (reference sequence). The CDR3 sequence: CASSVKGPLGTGELFF. The CDR3 DNA sequence: TGCGCCAGCAGTGTGAAGGGGCCCCTCGGAACCGGGGAGCTGTTTTTT.

CDR3: CASSPLGSVRGYTF. CDR3 nucleotide sequence: TGTGCCAGCAGCCCCCTGGGGAGCGTTCGGGGCTACACCTTC. This chain links TRBV7-9 with TRBJ1-2; D unresolved. V was cut by 5 bases and J by 8 bases, with 18 bases left in between. The CDR3 contains 14 residues. Germline V CDR1 and CDR2: SEHNR, FQNEAQ (reference sequence).

The rearrangement joins TRBV5-1 to TRBJ1-1; TRBD1 might be the D (5 bases). CDR1 is SGHRS and CDR2 is YFSETQ in the germline V gene. The CDR3 extends over 14 amino acids. The V and J ends lost 1 base and 1 base respectively, with 8 bases between them. The CDR3 is CASSLQDTNTEAFF. The CDR3 DNA reads TGCGCCAGCAGCTTGCAGGACACGAACACTGAAGCTTTCTTT. Together with reference TRBV5-1 and TRBJ1-1, the CDR3 gives the full variable domain: KAGVTQTPRYLIKTRGQQVTLSCSPISGHRSVSWYQQTPGQGLQFLFEYFSETQRNKGNFPGRFSGRQFSNSRSEMNVSTLELGDSALYLCASSLQDTNTEAFFGQGTRLTVV.

This rearrangement joins TRBV9 to TRBJ1-2; 11 bases fit TRBD1. CDR3 length: 16 amino acids. The V gene end was trimmed by 3 bases and the J gene end by 3 bases; junction bases not matched to a gene: 7. Germline V CDR1 and CDR2: SGDLS, YYNGEE. CDR3 DNA: TGTGCCAGCAGCGCTAATAGGGGACAGGGGGACTATGGCTACACCTTC. Its protein is CASSANRGQGDYGYTF.

V is TRBV28 and J is TRBJ2-3; a possible D gene is TRBD2 (5 bases). The CDR3 loop spans 13 amino acids. With 6 bases removed from V and 5 bases from J, the gap between germline ends came to 12 bases. CDR1 is MDHEN, CDR2 SYDVKM, per germline. The CDR3 spells CASSPDWEDTQYF. DNA for the CDR3: TGTGCCAGCAGCCCGGACTGGGAAGATACGCAGTATTTT.

This chain joins TRBV7-9 and TRBJ2-7, with 11 bases identical to TRBD2. Per germline, CDR1 SEHNR and CDR2 FQNEAQ (reference sequence). The trim removed 0 bases at V and 4 bases at J, leaving 5 bases unmatched. CDR3 length: 16 amino acids. The chain's CDR3 is CASSLAKLAGEYEQYF. The DNA of the CDR3 is TGTGCCAGCAGCTTAGCGAAACTAGCGGGAGAGTACGAGCAGTACTTC.

The chain recombines TRBV7-9 with TRBJ1-4; 8 nucleotides line up with TRBD1. The CDR3 totals 15 residues. Trimming removed 5 bases from V and 2 bases from J; junction bases left unmatched: 4. The V gene's germline CDR1 is SEHNR and CDR2 FQNEAQ (reference sequence). This CDR3 reads CASSPTGGTNEKLFF. CDR3 nucleotide sequence: TGTGCCAGCAGCCCAACAGGGGGTACTAATGAAAAACTGTTTTTT. Full variable domain (missing parts from reference TRBV7-9 and TRBJ1-4): DTGVSQNPRHKITKRGQNVTFRCDPISEHNRLYWYRQTLGQGPEFLTYFQNEAQLEKSRLLSDRFSAERPKGSFSTLEIQRTEQGDSAMYLCASSPTGGTNEKLFFGSGTQLSVL.

V is TRBV24-1 and J is TRBJ2-1; TRBD2 matches 12 bases. Germline CDR1 and CDR2: KGHDR and SFDVKD. The V segment lost 2 bases and the J segment 5 bases; nucleotides outside the gene matches: 3. This CDR3 region has 16 residues. In DNA form, the CDR3 reads TGTGCCACCAGTGATTCTAGCGGGAGGGCGCACAATGAGCAGTTCTTC. It encodes CATSDSSGRAHNEQFF.